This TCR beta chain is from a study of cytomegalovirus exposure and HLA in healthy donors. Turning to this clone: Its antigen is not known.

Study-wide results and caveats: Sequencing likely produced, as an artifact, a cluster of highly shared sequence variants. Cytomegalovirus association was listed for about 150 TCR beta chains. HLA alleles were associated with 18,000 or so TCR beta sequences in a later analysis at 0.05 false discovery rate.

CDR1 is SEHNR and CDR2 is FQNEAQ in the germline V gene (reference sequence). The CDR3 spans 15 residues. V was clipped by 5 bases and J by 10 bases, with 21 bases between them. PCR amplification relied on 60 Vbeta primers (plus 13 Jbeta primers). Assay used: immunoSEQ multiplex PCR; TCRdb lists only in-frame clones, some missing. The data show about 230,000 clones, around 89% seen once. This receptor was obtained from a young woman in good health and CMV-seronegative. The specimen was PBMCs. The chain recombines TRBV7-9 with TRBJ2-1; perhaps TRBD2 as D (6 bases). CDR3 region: CASSASLIGGEEQFF. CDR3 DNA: TGTGCCAGCAGCGCGTCTCTCATCGGGGGTGAAGAGCAGTTCTTC. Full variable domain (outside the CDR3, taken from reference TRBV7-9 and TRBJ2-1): DTGVSQNPRHKITKRGQNVTFRCDPISEHNRLYWYRQTLGQGPEFLTYFQNEAQLEKSRLLSDRFSAERPKGSFSTLEIQRTEQGDSAMYLCASSASLIGGEEQFFGPGTRLTVL.